This T cell receptor (beta chain) derives from a study of cytomegalovirus exposure and HLA in healthy donors. Study details: Earlier, 95 million to 140 million unique TCR beta sequences were recovered from roughly 180 million T cells by an analysis. Whole-study results and caveats: A classifier reportedly called cytomegalovirus status with high sensitivity and specificity.

Per germline, CDR1 SGHDT and CDR2 YYEEEE. V gave up 4 bases and J gave up 7 bases; unmatched junction bases: 9. The CDR3 spans 14 residues. This clone was found a few times. No antigen is known for it. A multiplex PCR was run with 60 Vbeta primers and 13 Jbeta primers. TCRdb's copy holds only in-frame clones and misses some; the assay was immunoSEQ multiplex PCR. The sample records around 190,000 clones, around 79% being singletons. Nominally healthy donors provided the samples, though records likely missed some immune exposures. Sequences were obtained from PBMCs. The clonotype comes from a woman between 18 and 30 years old in good health and CMV-seronegative. The chain links TRBV5-6 to TRBJ1-2, with 8 bases that match TRBD1. DNA of the CDR3: TGTGCCAGCAGCGATAGGACAGGGTGGCTTGGCTACACCTTC. This gives the protein CASSDRTGWLGYTF.